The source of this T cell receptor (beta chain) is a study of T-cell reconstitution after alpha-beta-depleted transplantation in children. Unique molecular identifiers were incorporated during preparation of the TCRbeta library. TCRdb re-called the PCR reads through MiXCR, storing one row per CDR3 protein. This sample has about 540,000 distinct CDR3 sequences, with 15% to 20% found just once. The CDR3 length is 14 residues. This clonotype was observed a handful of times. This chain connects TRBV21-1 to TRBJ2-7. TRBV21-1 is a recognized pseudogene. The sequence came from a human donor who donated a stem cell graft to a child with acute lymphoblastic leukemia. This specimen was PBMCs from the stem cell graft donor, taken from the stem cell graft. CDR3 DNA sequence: TGTGCCAGCGACCACAGCGGGAGAAAATACGAGCAGTACTTC. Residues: CASDHSGRKYEQYF.